This TCR beta chain was obtained from a study of shared clonotypes between healthy human individuals. Study-wide results and limits: In this cohort, only blood was sampled, and tissue repertoires likely differ.

Assay execution took place at the deep level. Several immunoSEQ plates held equal portions of the genomic DNA taken from each subset. Repertoires were generated with immunoSEQ multiplex PCR, while TCRdb's copy carries only in-frame clones and drops some. This sample carries millions of clones, roughly 91% of them seen once, and the ten largest clones take approximately 1.7%. CDR3 size: 16 residues. Trimming cost V 3 bases and J 0 bases, with 12 bases left between them. Per germline, CDR1 LNHDA and CDR2 SQIVND (reference sequence). Terminally differentiated effector memory CD45RA+ cells were left out of the naive CD8 fraction, which was CD45RO-negative and positively selected for CCR7. On this clone itself: Its antigen is not identified.

The V gene is TRBV19, the J gene TRBJ1-5; D is unresolved. Material for sequencing was naive CD8+ T cells from PBMCs. The clonotype was recovered from a man between 18 and 35 years old in good health. Some clones in this sample may be carry-over from other donors' samples. Written as DNA, the CDR3 is TGTGCCAGTAGTATCTGGACGGTTTATAGCAATCAGCCCCAGCATTTT. This encodes CASSIWTVYSNQPQHF.